Following are 24 T cell receptor beta chains from one sample sequenced in a study of Tregs in tolerant kidney transplant recipients. This table comes from immunoSEQ multiplex PCR, and its TCRdb copy is limited to in-frame clones, with some not included. The table lists tens of thousands of clones, under 95% of them singletons, with approximately 0.37% in the top ten. Sample: Tregs from blood, taken before the transplant. These receptors were obtained from a human donor who received a combined kidney and bone marrow transplant.

V and J are TRBV28 and TRBJ1-3; 8 nucleotides match TRBD1. The CDR3 extends over 16 amino acids. Germline V gives CDR1 MDHEN, CDR2 SYDVKM. V shed 4 bases, J shed 0 bases, and the junction held 5 bases outside the gene matches. In DNA form, the CDR3 reads TGTGCCAGCAGTTCCGGGACAGGACTCTCTGGAAACACCATATATTTT. Translated, it gives CASSSGTGLSGNTIYF.

The chain joins TRBV9 to TRBJ2-5; D possibly corresponds to TRBD2 (6 bases). Per germline, CDR1 SGDLS and CDR2 YYNGEE. The CDR3 loop spans 15 amino acids. V dropped 0 bases and J dropped 2 bases, with 11 bases sitting between them. The CDR3 bases are TGTGCCAGCAGCGTAGCGGGAGCTTCTCAAGAGACCCAGTACTTC. This gives the protein CASSVAGASQETQYF. Together with reference TRBV9 and TRBJ2-5, the CDR3 gives the full variable domain: DSGVTQTPKHLITATGQRVTLRCSPRSGDLSVYWYQQSLDQGLQFLIQYYNGEERAKGNILERFSAQQFPDLHSELNLSSLELGDSALYFCASSVAGASQETQYFGPGTRLLVL.

The gene calls are TRBV5-1 and TRBJ2-1; 15 nucleotides line up with TRBD2. Trimming removed 3 bases from V and 7 bases from J; junction bases left unmatched: 11. CDR1 and CDR2 from the germline V gene are SGHRS and YFSETQ. This CDR3 comprises 18 residues. The CDR3 DNA sequence: TGCGCCAGCAGCTCGTTGGGACTAGCGGGAGGCTGGAGGAATGAGCAGTTCTTC. This sequence encodes CASSSLGLAGGWRNEQFF.

The chain uses TRBV6-6 and TRBJ2-5; 9 bases map to TRBD2. The J call may be faulty, since TRBJ2-7 better matches the DNA end. The CDR3 is 12 residues long. Germline CDR1 reads MNHNY; CDR2 reads SVGAGI (reference sequence). CDR3 protein: CASRRLAAEQYF. The CDR3 DNA follows: TGTGCCAGCAGGCGACTAGCGGCCGAGCAGTACTTC.

This clone was detected only a few times. The V gene is TRBV28, the J gene TRBJ1-2; a possible D gene is TRBD1 (6 bases). Germline assignment: CDR1 MDHEN and CDR2 SYDVKM. V lost 8 bases and J lost 7, with 26 bases in between. There are 16 residues in the CDR3. CDR3 DNA sequence: TGTGCCAGCGATCCCGAGTGGGGGGCGCGCGGAGGTGGCTACACCTTC. Protein: CASDPEWGARGGGYTF.

This chain uses TRBV7-9 with TRBJ2-7; D possibly corresponds to TRBD2 (6 bases). V lost 1 base, J lost 13 bases, and 14 bases lay in between. The CDR3 consists of 12 residues. The germline V gene encodes CDR1 SEHNR and CDR2 FQNEAQ (reference sequence). The CDR3 bases are TGTGCCAGCAGCTTAGGCCCACTAGCAAGATACTTC. It yields the protein CASSLGPLARYF. Supplemented by reference TRBV7-9 and TRBJ2-7, the full variable domain reads DTGVSQNPRHKITKRGQNVTFRCDPISEHNRLYWYRQTLGQGPEFLTYFQNEAQLEKSRLLSDRFSAERPKGSFSTLEIQRTEQGDSAMYLCASSLGPLARYFGPGTRLTVT.

The chain is built from TRBV18 and TRBJ2-7; 7 bases match TRBD1. Germline V gene sequence: CDR1 KGHSH, CDR2 LQKENI. The V segment lost 5 bases and the J segment 1 base; nucleotides outside the gene matches: 5. This CDR3 contains 14 residues. In DNA form, the CDR3 reads TGTGCCAGCTCATCCACAGGGGAATCCTACGAGCAGTACTTC. As protein: CASSSTGESYEQYF.

This chain joins TRBV19 and TRBJ2-1, with 7 nucleotides matching TRBD1. Germline values: CDR1 LNHDA, CDR2 SQIVND (reference sequence). This CDR3 is built from 13 residues. Losses at the gene ends were 5 bases for V and 8 bases for J; bases not matched to a gene: 6. This chain's CDR3 is CASSLRQGYEQFF. The CDR3 DNA sequence: TGTGCCAGTAGTCTGAGACAGGGCTATGAGCAGTTCTTC.

The V call is TRBV25-1, the J call TRBJ2-7; a weak D match, TRBD1 (6 bases). Germline assignment: CDR1 MGHDK and CDR2 SYGVNS. V lost 4 bases, J lost 1 base, and 8 bases lay in between. This CDR3 is 13 amino acids long. CDR3 in amino acids: CASSGQASYEQYF. As DNA, the CDR3 is TGTGCCAGCAGTGGACAGGCTTCCTACGAGCAGTACTTC.

The gene calls are TRBV19 and TRBJ2-2; TRBD2 matches 14 bases. The length of the CDR3 is 16 residues. With 6 bases clipped from V and 6 bases from J, the junction kept 6 bases outside the gene matches. Germline loops: CDR1 LNHDA, CDR2 SQIVND (reference sequence). The CDR3, as DNA: TGTGCCAGTAGCATCAGGACTAGCGGGAGGCCCGGGGAGCTGTTTTTT. The encoded protein is CASSIRTSGRPGELFF.

The chain couples TRBV5-5 to TRBJ2-7; no reliable D call. Germline assignment: CDR1 SGHKS and CDR2 YYEKEE (reference sequence). Trimming took off 1 base at V and 1 base at J, with 9 bases between the two ends. The CDR3 sequence is 14 residues long. In nucleotides, the CDR3 is TGTGCCAGCAGCTTGTCGGAGACTTCCTACGAGCAGTACTTC. It is translated as CASSLSETSYEQYF.

V is TRBV2 and J is TRBJ2-1, with 11 positions matching TRBD2. With V trimmed by 8 bases and J by 7 bases, 10 bases remained unmatched. In germline, CDR1 is SNHLY, CDR2 FYNNEI. The CDR3 is 15 amino acids. The CDR3 bases are TGTGCCAGCCTTCTGACTAGCGGGATATTGAATGAGCAGTTCTTC. Residues: CASLLTSGILNEQFF. The variable domain in full, with the rest retrieved from reference TRBV2 and TRBJ2-1, is EPEVTQTPSHQVTQMGQEVILRCVPISNHLYFYWYRQILGQKVEFLVSFYNNEISEKSEIFDDQFSVERPDGSNFTLKIRSTKLEDSAMYFCASLLTSGILNEQFFGPGTRLTVL.

The genes are TRBV7-9 and TRBJ1-2, with 10 bases aligning to TRBD1. CDR3 length: 13 amino acids. V dropped 6 bases and J dropped 5; count of bases not matched to a gene: 3. Germline assignment: CDR1 SEHNR and CDR2 FQNEAQ (reference sequence). Here the CDR3 DNA reads TGTGCCAGCAGGGGACAGGGGACATATGGCTACACCTTC. This encodes CASRGQGTYGYTF.

This chain uses TRBV5-1 with TRBJ1-1; TRBD1 agrees at 10 bases. Germline V CDR1 and CDR2: SGHRS, YFSETQ. Trimming took 2 bases from V and 0 from J; bases not matched to a gene: 7. The CDR3 loop spans 17 amino acids. CDR3 protein: CASSFRTGGTVNTEAFF. DNA for the CDR3: TGCGCCAGCAGCTTCCGGACAGGGGGGACGGTGAACACTGAAGCTTTCTTT.

The count of this clone is one. The rearrangement links TRBV21-1 to TRBJ2-7. TRBV21-1 is assigned pseudogene status. The CDR3 loop spans 12 amino acids. The CDR3 spells CASSKEGWEQYF. For the CDR3, the DNA is TGTGCCAGCAGCAAAGAAGGGTGGGAGCAGTACTTC.

V usage is TRBV10-2 and J usage is TRBJ2-2; tentatively, D is TRBD1 (6 bases). This CDR3 comprises 13 residues. From germline, CDR1 is WSHSY and CDR2 SAAADI. V gave up 5 bases and J gave up 6 bases, with 10 bases separating them. The DNA of the CDR3 is TGCGCCAGCAGTCACAGGGCTCCCGGGGAGCTGTTTTTT. This gives the protein CASSHRAPGELFF.

The gene calls are TRBV28 and TRBJ1-2, with D hard to call. V lost 6 bases and J 7 bases, leaving 15 bases between the germline ends. Germline V lookup: CDR1 MDHEN, CDR2 SYDVKM. This CDR3 comprises 13 residues. The CDR3 bases are TGTGCCAGCAGACCCGACACCGCCGGTGGCTACACCTTC. Residues: CASRPDTAGGYTF.

This rearrangement joins TRBV7-2 to TRBJ1-3; D remains ambiguous. CDR1 is SGHTA, CDR2 FQGNSA, per germline. The CDR3 extends over 16 amino acids. V was clipped by 1 base and J by 4 bases, with 14 bases between them. CDR3 sequence reads: CASSLEGWGFGNTIYF. DNA of the CDR3: TGTGCCAGCAGCTTAGAAGGATGGGGATTCGGAAACACCATATATTTT.

The chain couples TRBV18 to TRBJ2-7; 9 bases are a match to TRBD2. V shed 5 bases and J 3 bases; nucleotides not matched to a gene: 8. The germline CDR1 and CDR2 sequences are KGHSH and LQKENI. This CDR3 region has 15 residues. The CDR3 loop reads CASSTGTSRDYEQYF. The DNA of the CDR3 is TGTGCCAGCTCAACCGGGACTAGCAGGGACTACGAGCAGTACTTC. The complete variable domain, with remaining parts taken from reference TRBV18 and TRBJ2-7, reads NAGVMQNPRHLVRRRGQEARLRCSPMKGHSHVYWYRQLPEEGLKFMVYLQKENIIDESGMPKERFSAEFPKEGPSILRIQQVVRGDSAAYFCASSTGTSRDYEQYFGPGTRLTVT.

The CDR3: CASSQTDQETQYF. The CDR3 region has the DNA TGCGCCAGCAGTCAGACAGATCAAGAGACCCAGTACTTC. This sequence joins TRBV10-1 and TRBJ2-5, with D maybe TRBD1 (5 bases). The germline V gene encodes CDR1 WNHNN and CDR2 SYGVQD (reference sequence). The CDR3 runs 13 residues. V shed 5 bases and J shed 2 bases, with 9 bases lying between them.

The chain employs TRBV4-3 and TRBJ1-2, with D uncertain. CDR1 is LGHNA and CDR2 is YSLEER in the germline V gene. V was shortened by 0 bases and J by 7 bases, with 6 bases between the two germline ends. The CDR3 runs 12 residues. CDR3 loop: CASSQDPGGYTF. CDR3 DNA: TGCGCCAGCAGCCAAGATCCGGGTGGCTACACCTTC.

The chain joins TRBV18 to TRBJ1-1; 10 bases align to TRBD1. This CDR3 is built from 17 residues. The trim removed 3 bases at V and 0 bases at J, leaving 7 bases unmatched. Per the germline V gene, CDR1 is KGHSH and CDR2 is LQKENI. The CDR3 reads CASSPGQGRWMNTEAFF. In nucleotides, the CDR3 is TGTGCCAGCTCACCGGGACAGGGGAGATGGATGAACACTGAAGCTTTCTTT. The full variable domain, completed using reference TRBV18 and TRBJ1-1, is NAGVMQNPRHLVRRRGQEARLRCSPMKGHSHVYWYRQLPEEGLKFMVYLQKENIIDESGMPKERFSAEFPKEGPSILRIQQVVRGDSAAYFCASSPGQGRWMNTEAFFGQGTRLTVV.

The rearrangement links TRBV10-3 to TRBJ2-7, with 13 bases lining up with TRBD2. J gave up 6 bases and V 6 bases, and 11 bases lay outside the gene matches. The germline CDR1 and CDR2 sequences are ENHRY and SYGVKD. The CDR3 has 16 residues. CDR3 residues: CAISRGLAGDGGEQYF. For the CDR3, the DNA is TGTGCCATCAGCCGCGGACTAGCGGGAGACGGAGGCGAGCAGTACTTC.

The J gene is TRBJ2-3, the V gene TRBV5-1; TRBD2 is a possible D gene (5 bases). Germline CDR1 is SGHRS and CDR2 is YFSETQ. Trimming pared 6 bases from V and 1 base from J, leaving 9 bases between. The CDR3 spans 13 residues. The CDR3 region has the DNA TGCGCCAGCACCCGGACTGGCACAGATACGCAGTATTTT. Translating gives CASTRTGTDTQYF.